This T cell receptor beta chain was sequenced in a study of cytotoxic CD8 clonotypes in ibrutinib-treated CLL. This clone was detected a few times. Its antigen is still unknown. The data were produced by immunoSEQ multiplex PCR, yet TCRdb's version contains in-frame clones alone and is incomplete. The top ten hold around 4.5% of the sample, which has roughly 160,000 clones, around 80% seen once. General observations from the study: Public clonotypes occurred uncommonly; on treatment, they contracted or remained stable. There were differences in sampling times between sustained-remission and progressing patients.

Looked up from germline, CDR1 is SEHNR and CDR2 is FQNEAQ (reference sequence). The CDR3 has 13 amino acids. Trimming took off 1 base at V and 3 bases at J, with 6 bases between the two ends. The chain recombines TRBV7-9 with TRBJ1-1, with D perhaps TRBD1 (6 bases). The receptor was derived from a human donor with chronic lymphocytic leukemia. The sample here was PBMCs, taken after 24 months of ibrutinib treatment. CDR3 region: CASSLDRDTEAFF. DNA for the CDR3: TGTGCCAGCAGCTTAGACAGGGACACTGAAGCTTTCTTT. The complete variable domain, with remaining parts taken from reference TRBV7-9 and TRBJ1-1, reads DTGVSQNPRHKITKRGQNVTFRCDPISEHNRLYWYRQTLGQGPEFLTYFQNEAQLEKSRLLSDRFSAERPKGSFSTLEIQRTEQGDSAMYLCASSLDRDTEAFFGQGTRLTVV.